The clone carrying this T cell receptor beta chain was detected ten times or more. Its antigen is not identified. These data originate in a study of T-cell memory formation after mild COVID-19. The study, taken as a whole, reports: Within pre-infection memory, some responding clones were found, suggesting cross-reactive memory joined.

TCRdb processed the 5' RACE reads anew with MiXCR; each CDR3 protein has one entry. The sample contains around 210,000 distinct CDR3 sequences, around 9.5% of which appear only once. The germline CDR1 and CDR2 sequences are LNHNV and YYDKDF (reference sequence). The CDR3 is made up of 16 amino acids. V lost 1 base to trimming and J lost 1 base, with 13 bases between them. The chain recombines TRBV15 with TRBJ1-1; a possible D gene is TRBD1 (5 bases). What was sequenced was PBMCs or a T cell subset sorted from them (not recorded which). This TCR was recovered from a man between 18 and 35 years old who had mild COVID-19 (a few samples of this study predate the infection). Cell type and time point are not known. CDR3 coding DNA: TGTGCCACCAGCAGAGGGTTTAACAGGAGGAACACTGAAGCTTTCTTT. Translating gives CATSRGFNRRNTEAFF.